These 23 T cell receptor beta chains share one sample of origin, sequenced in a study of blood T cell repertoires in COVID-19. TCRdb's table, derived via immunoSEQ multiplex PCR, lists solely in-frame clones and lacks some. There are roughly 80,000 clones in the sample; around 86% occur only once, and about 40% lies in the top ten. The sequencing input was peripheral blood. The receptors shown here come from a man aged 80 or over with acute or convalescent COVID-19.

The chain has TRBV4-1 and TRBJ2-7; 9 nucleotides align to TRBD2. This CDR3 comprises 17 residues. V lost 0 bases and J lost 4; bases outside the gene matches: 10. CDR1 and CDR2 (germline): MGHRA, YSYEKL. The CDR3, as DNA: TGCGCCAGCAGCCAAGATTATCTTAGCGGGAGATCTTACGAGCAGTACTTC. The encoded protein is CASSQDYLSGRSYEQYF.

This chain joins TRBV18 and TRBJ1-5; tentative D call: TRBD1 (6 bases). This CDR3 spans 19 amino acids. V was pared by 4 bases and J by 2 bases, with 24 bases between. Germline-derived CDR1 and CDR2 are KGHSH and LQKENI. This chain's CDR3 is CASSQRPPQTGSGNQPQHF. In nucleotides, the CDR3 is TGTGCCAGCTCACAACGTCCCCCCCAAACAGGGTCGGGCAATCAGCCCCAGCATTTT.

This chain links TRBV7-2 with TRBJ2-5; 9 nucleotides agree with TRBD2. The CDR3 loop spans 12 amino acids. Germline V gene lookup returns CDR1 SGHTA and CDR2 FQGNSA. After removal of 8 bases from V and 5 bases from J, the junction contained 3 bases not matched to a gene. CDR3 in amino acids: CASGTSRETQYF. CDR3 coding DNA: TGTGCCAGCGGGACTAGCCGGGAGACCCAGTACTTC.

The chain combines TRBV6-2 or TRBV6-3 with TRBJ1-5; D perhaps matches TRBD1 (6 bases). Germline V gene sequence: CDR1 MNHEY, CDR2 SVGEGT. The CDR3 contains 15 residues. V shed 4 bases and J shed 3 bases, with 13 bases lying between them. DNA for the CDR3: TGTGCCAGCAGTTCGCAGGGGATCCACAATCAGCCCCAGCATTTT. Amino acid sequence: CASSSQGIHNQPQHF.

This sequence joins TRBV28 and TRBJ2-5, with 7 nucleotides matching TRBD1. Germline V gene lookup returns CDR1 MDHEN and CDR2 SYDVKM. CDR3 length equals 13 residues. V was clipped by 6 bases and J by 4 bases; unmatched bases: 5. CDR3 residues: CASRRAGGETQYF. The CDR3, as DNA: TGTGCCAGCAGACGAGCAGGGGGAGAGACCCAGTACTTC.

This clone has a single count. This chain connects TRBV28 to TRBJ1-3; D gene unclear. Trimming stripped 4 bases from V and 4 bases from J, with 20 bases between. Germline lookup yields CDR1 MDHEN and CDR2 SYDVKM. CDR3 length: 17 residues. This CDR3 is CASSSPEAGRRGNTIYF. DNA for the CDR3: TGTGCCAGCAGTTCCCCCGAGGCAGGCAGGAGGGGAAACACCATATATTTT.

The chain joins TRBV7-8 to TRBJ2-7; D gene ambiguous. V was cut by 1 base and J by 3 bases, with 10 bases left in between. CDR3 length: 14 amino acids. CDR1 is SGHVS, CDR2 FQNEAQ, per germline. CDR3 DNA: TGTGCCAGCAGCTTAGTCGGTCGATTCTACGAGCAGTACTTC. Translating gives CASSLVGRFYEQYF.

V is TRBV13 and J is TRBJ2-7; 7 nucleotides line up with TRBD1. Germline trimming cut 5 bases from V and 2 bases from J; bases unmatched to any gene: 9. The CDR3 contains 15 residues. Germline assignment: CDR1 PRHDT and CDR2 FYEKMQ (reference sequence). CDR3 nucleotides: TGTGCCAGCAGCCAAAGACAGGGCCTGGCCTACGAGCAGTACTTC. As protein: CASSQRQGLAYEQYF.

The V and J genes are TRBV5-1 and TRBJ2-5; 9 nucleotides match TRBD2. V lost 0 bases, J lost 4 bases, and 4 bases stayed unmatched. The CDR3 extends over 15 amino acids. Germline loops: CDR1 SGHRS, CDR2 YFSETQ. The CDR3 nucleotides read TGCGCCAGCAGCTTGGTAGCGGGAGTCGGAGAGACCCAGTACTTC. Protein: CASSLVAGVGETQYF.

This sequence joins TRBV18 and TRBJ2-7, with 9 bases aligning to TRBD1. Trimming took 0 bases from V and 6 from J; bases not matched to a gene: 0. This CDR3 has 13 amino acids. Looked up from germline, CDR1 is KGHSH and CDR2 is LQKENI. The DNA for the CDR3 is TGTGCCAGCTCACCACCGGACAGGGGCGAGCAGTACTTC. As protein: CASSPPDRGEQYF.

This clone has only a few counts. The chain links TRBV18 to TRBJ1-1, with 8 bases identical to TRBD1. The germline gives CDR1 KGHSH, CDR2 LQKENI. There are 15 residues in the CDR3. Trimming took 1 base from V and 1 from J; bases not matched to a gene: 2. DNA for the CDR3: TGTGCCAGCTCACCACGTACAGGGGGGAACACTGAAGCTTTCTTT. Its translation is CASSPRTGGNTEAFF.

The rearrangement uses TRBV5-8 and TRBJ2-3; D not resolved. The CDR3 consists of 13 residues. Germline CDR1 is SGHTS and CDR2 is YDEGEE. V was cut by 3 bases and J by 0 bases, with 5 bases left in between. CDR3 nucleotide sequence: TGTGCCAGCAGCTCCACTAGCACAGATACGCAGTATTTT. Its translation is CASSSTSTDTQYF.

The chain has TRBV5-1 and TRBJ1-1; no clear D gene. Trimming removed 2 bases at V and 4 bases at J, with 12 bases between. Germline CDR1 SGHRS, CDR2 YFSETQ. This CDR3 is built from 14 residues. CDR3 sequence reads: CASSLGTGSTEAFF. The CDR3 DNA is TGCGCCAGCAGCTTAGGAACGGGAAGCACTGAAGCTTTCTTT.

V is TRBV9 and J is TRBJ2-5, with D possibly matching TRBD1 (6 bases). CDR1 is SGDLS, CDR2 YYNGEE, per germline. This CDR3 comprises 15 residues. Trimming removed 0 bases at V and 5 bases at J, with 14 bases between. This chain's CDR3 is CASSVGQGQGETQYF. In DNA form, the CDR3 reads TGTGCCAGCAGCGTAGGGCAGGGGCAGGGCGAGACCCAGTACTTC.

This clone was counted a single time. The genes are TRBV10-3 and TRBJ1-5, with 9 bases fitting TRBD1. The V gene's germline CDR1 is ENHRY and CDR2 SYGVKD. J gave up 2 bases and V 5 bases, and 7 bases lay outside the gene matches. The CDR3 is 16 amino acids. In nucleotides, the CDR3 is TGTGCCATCAGTAGGACAGGGGCCTCGGGCAATCAGCCCCAGCATTTT. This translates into CAISRTGASGNQPQHF.

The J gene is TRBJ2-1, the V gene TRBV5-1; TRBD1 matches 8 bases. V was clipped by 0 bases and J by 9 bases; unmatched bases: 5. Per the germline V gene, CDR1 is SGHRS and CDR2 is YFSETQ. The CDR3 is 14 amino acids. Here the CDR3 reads CASSLVLDRGEQFF. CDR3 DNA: TGCGCCAGCAGCTTGGTGCTAGACAGGGGTGAGCAGTTCTTC.

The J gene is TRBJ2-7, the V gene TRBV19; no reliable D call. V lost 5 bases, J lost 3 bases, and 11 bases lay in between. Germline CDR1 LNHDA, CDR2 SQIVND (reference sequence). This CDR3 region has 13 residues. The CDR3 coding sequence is TGTGCCAGTAGTTTCGAGGATAGCTACGAGCAGTACTTC. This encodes CASSFEDSYEQYF.

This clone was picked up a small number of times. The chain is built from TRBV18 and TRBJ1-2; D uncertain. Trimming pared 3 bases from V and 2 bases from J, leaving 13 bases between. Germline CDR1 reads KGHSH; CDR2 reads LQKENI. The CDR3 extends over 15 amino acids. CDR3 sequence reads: CASSPRGTANYGYTF. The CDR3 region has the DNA TGTGCCAGCTCACCCCGGGGAACGGCGAACTATGGCTACACCTTC.

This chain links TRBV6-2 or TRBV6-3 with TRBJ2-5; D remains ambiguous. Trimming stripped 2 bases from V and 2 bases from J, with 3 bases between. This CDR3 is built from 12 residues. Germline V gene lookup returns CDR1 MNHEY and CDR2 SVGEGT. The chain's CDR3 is CASSYPQETQYF. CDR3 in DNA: TGTGCCAGCAGTTACCCGCAAGAGACCCAGTACTTC.

The CDR3 spells CASSGRIHEQYF. The CDR3 coding sequence is TGTGCCAGCAGTGGCCGTATACACGAGCAGTACTTC. V and J are TRBV28 and TRBJ2-7; the D is unclear. CDR1 and CDR2 from the germline V gene are MDHEN and SYDVKM. The V gene lost 5 bases and the J gene lost 5 bases, with 10 bases spanning the gap. This CDR3 is 12 amino acids long.

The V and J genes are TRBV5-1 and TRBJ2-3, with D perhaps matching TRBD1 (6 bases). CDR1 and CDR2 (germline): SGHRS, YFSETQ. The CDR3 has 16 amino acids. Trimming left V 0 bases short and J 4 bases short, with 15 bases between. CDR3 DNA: TGCGCCAGCAGCTTGGACACCAGGGGAAAGGCAGATACGCAGTATTTT. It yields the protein CASSLDTRGKADTQYF.

The CDR3 reads CASSYGTVNYGYTF. The CDR3 bases are TGTGCCAGCAGTTACGGGACAGTTAACTATGGCTACACCTTC. The chain has TRBV6-5 and TRBJ1-2; 7 bases are shared with TRBD1. The CDR3 sequence is 14 residues long. The J segment lost 1 base and the V segment lost 2 bases, leaving 1 base of the junction unmatched. The germline CDR1 and CDR2 sequences are MNHEY and SVGAGI.

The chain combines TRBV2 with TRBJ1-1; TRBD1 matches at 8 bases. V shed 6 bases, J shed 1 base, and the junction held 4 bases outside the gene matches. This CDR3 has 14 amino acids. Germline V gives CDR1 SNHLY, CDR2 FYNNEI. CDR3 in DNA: TGTGCCAGCAGCCTAGACAGGGGGAACACTGAAGCTTTCTTT. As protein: CASSLDRGNTEAFF.